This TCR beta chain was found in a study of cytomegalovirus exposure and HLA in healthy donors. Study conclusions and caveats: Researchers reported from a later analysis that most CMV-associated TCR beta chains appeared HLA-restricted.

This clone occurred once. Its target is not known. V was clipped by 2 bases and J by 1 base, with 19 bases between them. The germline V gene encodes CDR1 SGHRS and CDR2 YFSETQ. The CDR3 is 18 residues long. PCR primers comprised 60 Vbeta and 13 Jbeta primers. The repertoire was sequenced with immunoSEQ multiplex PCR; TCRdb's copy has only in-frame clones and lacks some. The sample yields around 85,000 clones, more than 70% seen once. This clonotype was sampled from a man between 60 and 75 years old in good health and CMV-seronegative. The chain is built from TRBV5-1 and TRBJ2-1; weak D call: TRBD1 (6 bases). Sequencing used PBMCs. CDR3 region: CASSLQVSGDTSYNEQFF. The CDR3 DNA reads TGCGCCAGCAGCTTACAGGTTTCCGGGGACACTTCCTACAATGAGCAGTTCTTC.